The T cell receptor beta chain under discussion was sequenced for a study of blood T cell repertoires in COVID-19. Note on this clone: A junction end diverges from the germline sequence, so it may reflect a read error.

As handled by the study authors: Amplifying reference gene primers gave estimates of nucleated cell counts. Produced via immunoSEQ multiplex PCR; TCRdb's table is partial and in-frame only. Clone size and the V and J calls come from that table; the DNA yielded D and trimming. The sample has over 95,000 clones; about 88% are singletons. The CDR3 runs 15 residues. Germline assignment: CDR1 SSHAT and CDR2 FNYEAQ (reference sequence). The chain recombines TRBV7-7 with TRBJ2-1; 9 bases map to TRBD2. The origin of this receptor is a woman in her 70s who had recovered from COVID-19. The sample taken for sequencing was peripheral blood. The CDR3 spells CASSLDGGGAHEQFF. Written as DNA, the CDR3 is TGTGCTAGCAGCTTAGATGGCGGGGGGGCACATGAGCAGTTCTTC.